The clone carrying this T cell receptor (beta chain) was seen at least ten times. From RNA transcripts, TCR beta CDR3 regions were amplified. HTBI primers drove first-round RT-PCR of the TCR CDR3. One entry per CDR3 protein results from TCRdb running MiXCR on the multiplex PCR reads. The data hold 600,000 to 900,000 distinct CDR3 sequences, with roughly 17% observed a single time. This sample was taken from a study of T cells in Graves' hyperthyroidism and ophthalmopathy. The germline V gene encodes CDR1 SGHTA and CDR2 FQGNSA. The CDR3 is 15 residues long. V was pared by 7 bases and J by 4 bases, with 18 bases between.

The material sequenced was blood. The clonotype was recovered from a young man with Graves' hyperthyroidism. The chain links TRBV7-2 to TRBJ2-3, with D possibly matching TRBD1 (6 bases). This CDR3 reads CASTLDSLNSDTQYF. Written as DNA, the CDR3 is TGTGCCAGCACCTTGGACAGCCTGAATTCAGATACGCAGTATTTT.